What follows are 8 T cell receptor beta chains derived from one specimen sequenced in a study of CD8+CD57+ T cells in acquired aplastic anemia. An expansion of CD8+CD57+ cells by flow cytometry had been shown in patients chosen for sequencing. The TCR beta profiling, which covered VDJ combination and CDR3 sequence, was carried out using genomic DNA as the template. Each CDR3 protein gets one entry after TCRdb re-called the reads with MiXCR. The data show a few hundred thousand distinct CDR3 sequences, around 30% seen once. The sequencing input was sorted CD4+, CD8+, or CD8+CD57+ T cells (not recorded which) from PBMCs. The receptors shown here come from a human donor with aplastic anemia.

This clonotype was counted ten times or more. The rearrangement links TRBV19 to TRBJ2-7; maybe TRBD2 (6 bases). V was cut by 4 bases and J by 3 bases, with 13 bases left in between. CDR1 and CDR2 (germline): LNHDA, SQIVND (reference sequence). The CDR3 is 14 amino acids. The CDR3 reads CASSTSFGGYEQYF. The CDR3 DNA is TGTGCCAGTAGTACCTCCTTCGGGGGCTACGAGCAGTACTTC.

This clonotype was seen a handful of times. The gene calls are TRBV19 and TRBJ2-5; D might be TRBD1 or TRBD2, each matching 6 bases. Germline V gene lookup returns CDR1 LNHDA and CDR2 SQIVND (reference sequence). This CDR3 spans 14 amino acids. The V end lost 8 bases, the J end lost 2 bases, and 15 bases lay between the germline ends. CDR3 loop: CASATGGTQETQYF. As DNA, the CDR3 is TGTGCCAGTGCGACCGGGGGCACACAAGAGACCCAGTACTTC.

In its sample, this clonotype was seen a few times. The V and J genes are TRBV4-3 and TRBJ1-5; a possible D gene is TRBD1 (5 bases). The CDR3 is made up of 13 amino acids. V lost 3 bases and J lost 6, with 9 bases in between. CDR1 is LGHNA and CDR2 is YSLEER in the germline V gene. The DNA for the CDR3 is TGCGCCAGCAGCCAGGGGCCCGGTCAGCCCCAGCATTTT. Amino acid sequence: CASSQGPGQPQHF.

The sample holds many counts of this clonotype. This chain joins TRBV7-2 and TRBJ2-7; TRBD2 matches 8 bases. J gave up 3 bases and V 1 base, and 5 bases lay outside the gene matches. In germline, CDR1 is SGHTA, CDR2 FQGNSA. The CDR3 is 15 residues long. The CDR3 sequence is CASSLDSGGHYEQYF. CDR3 bases: TGTGCCAGCAGCTTAGACAGCGGGGGACACTACGAGCAGTACTTC.

This clonotype occurred once. A read error is likely, as this CDR3 ends without the conserved phenylalanine or tryptophan. This chain joins TRBV28 and TRBJ1-6; 8 bases are shared with TRBD1. The ends lost 6 bases at V and 9 bases at J; junction bases unmatched: 19. Germline V gives CDR1 MDHEN, CDR2 SYDVKM. The CDR3 runs 18 residues. The CDR3 protein is CASRVPGQVYDAGSPLHL. CDR3 in DNA: TGTGCCAGCAGGGTGCCGGGACAGGTTTATGATGCTGGTTCACCCCTCCACCTT.

This clonotype appeared many times. The chain joins TRBV29-1 to TRBJ2-6, with D hard to call. The CDR3 consists of 13 residues. The V end lost 4 bases, the J end lost 3 bases, and 7 bases lay between the germline ends. Germline CDR1 is SQVTM and CDR2 is ANQGSEA. The CDR3 region is CSVGTLGANVLTF. In nucleotides, the CDR3 is TGCAGCGTTGGTACGCTTGGGGCCAACGTCCTGACTTTC.

This clonotype was recorded a few times. V usage is TRBV19 and J usage is TRBJ1-4; D may be TRBD1 (5 bases). The CDR3 extends over 12 amino acids. V lost 5 bases and J 17 bases, leaving 18 bases between the germline ends. The germline V gene has CDR1 LNHDA and CDR2 SQIVND (reference sequence). The CDR3 DNA is TGTGCCAGTAGTGAGAGACCCGGGACGAGTTTTTTT. Translation gives CASSERPGTSFF. Supplemented by reference TRBV19 and TRBJ1-4, the full variable domain reads DGGITQSPKYLFRKEGQNVTLSCEQNLNHDAMYWYRQDPGQGLRLIYYSQIVNDFQKGDIAEGYSVSREKKESFPLTVTSAQKNPTAFYLCASSERPGTSFFGSGTQLSVL.

This clonotype showed up just a few times. A read error may explain this, as a much larger clone is one base away. The V gene is TRBV24-1, the J gene TRBJ2-3; D gene uncertain. Looked up from germline, CDR1 is KGHDR and CDR2 is SFDVKD. The CDR3 is made up of 11 amino acids. The CDR3: CAASDDGAQYF. The CDR3 bases are TGTGCCGCCAGTGATGATGGGGCGCAGTATTTT.